This T cell receptor beta chain appears in the sequencing data of a study of T cells in narcolepsy. Looking at the study overall: Patients with NT1 or NT2 and healthy control donors were enrolled.

V lost 6 bases to trimming and J lost 3 bases; unmatched junction nucleotides: 10. The germline gives CDR1 LNHDA, CDR2 SQIVND (reference sequence). This CDR3 contains 17 residues. On this clone: Its antigen is still unknown.

Whole-study results and caveats: HCRT-specific and TRIB2-specific autoreactive clonotypes appeared among same-patient CSF and blood CD4+ clonotypes. In some patient and control memory CD4+ samples, autoreactive clones were absent.

TCRdb keeps only in-frame clones here, not all; method: immunoSEQ multiplex PCR. The table shows tens of thousands of clones, with 70% to 90% occurring only once. Input material: CD45RA- memory CD4+ T cells from PBMCs. This sequence was found in a human donor with narcolepsy. The chain couples TRBV19 to TRBJ2-5; 13 bases line up with TRBD2. CDR3 in DNA: TGTGCCAGTAGGAGACTAGCGGGAGGCCCCACCAAAGAGACCCAGTACTTC. Its translation is CASRRLAGGPTKETQYF.